The rows below give T cell receptor beta chains drawn from one sample of a study of blood T cell repertoires in COVID-19. Profiling relied on immunoSEQ multiplex PCR, and the TCRdb table lists in-frame clones only, not all of them. The sample contains some 100,000 clones, 70% to 90% of which appear only once. Source material: peripheral blood. Receptor source: a human donor in a cohort sampled during active COVID-19. Each CDR3 is given with its conserved first and last residue. Fields, in order: CDR3 DNA, CDR3 protein, V gene, D gene, J gene, clone size. The D gene is left open where the match is weak. Not all rows give a size; the values are once, few, many and, for expanded clones, a class.

cdr3_nt: TGTGCCAGCAGCCTGCGGAGTACCGCCGGGGAGCTGTTTTTT
cdr3_aa: CASSLRSTAGELFF
v_call: TRBV13
d_call: NA
j_call: TRBJ2-2
clone_size: NA

cdr3_nt: TGTGCCAGCAGCCGACAGGGGGGACCTAATCAGCCCCAGCATTTT
cdr3_aa: CASSRQGGPNQPQHF
v_call: TRBV6-6
d_call: TRBD1
j_call: TRBJ1-5
clone_size: NA

cdr3_nt: TGCAGCGTTGCCCTCCCCCCCGGGGAGCTGTTTTTT
cdr3_aa: CSVALPPGELFF
v_call: TRBV29-1
d_call: NA
j_call: TRBJ2-2
clone_size: NA

cdr3_nt: TGTGCCAGCAGCTCTAGGACAAACTATGGCTACACCTTC
cdr3_aa: CASSSRTNYGYTF
v_call: TRBV5-4
d_call: NA
j_call: TRBJ1-2
clone_size: NA

cdr3_nt: TGTGCCAGCAGTGACGGGGTAGCGGGAATAGATACGCAGTATTTT
cdr3_aa: CASSDGVAGIDTQYF
v_call: TRBV6-4
d_call: TRBD2
j_call: TRBJ2-3
clone_size: NA

cdr3_nt: TGTGCCAGCAGCTCGCAGTGGGGGGTGAAAGAGACCCAGTACTTC
cdr3_aa: CASSSQWGVKETQYF
v_call: TRBV7-2
d_call: NA
j_call: TRBJ2-5
clone_size: NA

cdr3_nt: TGTGCCAGCAGCCGGAGAACTAGCGGCCGCACAGATACGCAGTATTTT
cdr3_aa: CASSRRTSGRTDTQYF
v_call: TRBV3-1/TRBV3-2
d_call: TRBD2
j_call: TRBJ2-3
clone_size: NA

cdr3_nt: TGTGCCATCAGTGAGGGGGACAGGGTTAAACCCCAGCATTTT
cdr3_aa: CAISEGDRVKPQHF
v_call: TRBV10-3
d_call: TRBD1
j_call: TRBJ1-5
clone_size: NA

cdr3_nt: TGTGCCAGCAGCGTAGGTGAAGGGGGGAGACTAGCAAAAAACATTCAGTACTTC
cdr3_aa: CASSVGEGGRLAKNIQYF
v_call: TRBV9
d_call: NA
j_call: TRBJ2-4
clone_size: once

cdr3_nt: TGTGCCAGCAGCTTGACTAGCGGGAGTTCGGCTGAGCAGTTCTTC
cdr3_aa: CASSLTSGSSAEQFF
v_call: TRBV5-4
d_call: TRBD2
j_call: TRBJ2-1
clone_size: NA

cdr3_nt: TGTGCCAGCAGCCCTAGACTGTCAACTAATGAAAAACTGTTTTTT
cdr3_aa: CASSPRLSTNEKLFF
v_call: TRBV11-2
d_call: NA
j_call: TRBJ1-4
clone_size: NA

cdr3_nt: TGTGCCATCAGGACAGGGCTGAACACTGAAGCTTTCTTT
cdr3_aa: CAIRTGLNTEAFF
v_call: TRBV10-3
d_call: TRBD1
j_call: TRBJ1-1
clone_size: NA

cdr3_nt: TGTGCCATCAGCGAGGGACAGTCTAGCAATCAGCCCCAGCATTTT
cdr3_aa: CAISEGQSSNQPQHF
v_call: TRBV10-3
d_call: TRBD1
j_call: TRBJ1-5
clone_size: NA

cdr3_nt: TGTGCCAGCAGACCCGCAGAGGCAGTTCCCTATCGAGGCTACACCTTC
cdr3_aa: CASRPAEAVPYRGYTF
v_call: TRBV28
d_call: NA
j_call: TRBJ1-2
clone_size: NA